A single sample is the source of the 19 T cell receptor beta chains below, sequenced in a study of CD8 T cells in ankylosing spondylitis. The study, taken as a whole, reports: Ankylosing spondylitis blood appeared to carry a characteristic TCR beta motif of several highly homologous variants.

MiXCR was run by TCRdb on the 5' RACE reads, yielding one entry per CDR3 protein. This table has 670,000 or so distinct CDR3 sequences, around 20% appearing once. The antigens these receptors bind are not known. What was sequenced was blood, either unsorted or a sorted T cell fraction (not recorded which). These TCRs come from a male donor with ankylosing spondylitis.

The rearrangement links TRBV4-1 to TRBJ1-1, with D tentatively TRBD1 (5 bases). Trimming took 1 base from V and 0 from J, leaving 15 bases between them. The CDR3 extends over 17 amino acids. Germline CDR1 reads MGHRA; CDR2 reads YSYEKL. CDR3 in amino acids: CASSQGGGPLLNTEAFF. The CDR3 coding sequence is TGCGCCAGCAGCCAAGGGGGGGGACCCCTCCTGAACACTGAAGCTTTCTTT.

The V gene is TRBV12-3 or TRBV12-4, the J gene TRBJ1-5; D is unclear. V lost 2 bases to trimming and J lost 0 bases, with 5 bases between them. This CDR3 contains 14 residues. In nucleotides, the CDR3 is TGTGCCAGCAGTTTAAAAGGTAGCAATCAGCCCCAGCATTTT. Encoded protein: CASSLKGSNQPQHF.

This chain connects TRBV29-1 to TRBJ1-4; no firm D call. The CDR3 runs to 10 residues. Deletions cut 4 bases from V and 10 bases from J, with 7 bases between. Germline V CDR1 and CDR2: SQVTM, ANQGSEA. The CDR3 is CSVVDGKLFF. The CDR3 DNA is TGCAGCGTTGTGGATGGAAAACTGTTTTTT.

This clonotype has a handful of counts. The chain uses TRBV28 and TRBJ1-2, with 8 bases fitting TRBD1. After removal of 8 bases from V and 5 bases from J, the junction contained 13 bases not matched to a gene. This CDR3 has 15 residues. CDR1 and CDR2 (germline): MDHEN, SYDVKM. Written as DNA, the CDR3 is TGTGCCAGCGCCGAACCAACAGGGGGTACTTATGGCTACACCTTC. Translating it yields CASAEPTGGTYGYTF.

CDR3 bases: TGCGCCAGCAGCCACCTAGCGGGGGGGAGTTACGAGCAGTACTTC. This codes for CASSHLAGGSYEQYF. The chain couples TRBV5-1 to TRBJ2-7; 12 bases match TRBD2. CDR3 size: 15 residues. J lost 4 bases, V lost 4 bases, and 6 bases had no gene match. Germline assignment: CDR1 SGHRS and CDR2 YFSETQ.

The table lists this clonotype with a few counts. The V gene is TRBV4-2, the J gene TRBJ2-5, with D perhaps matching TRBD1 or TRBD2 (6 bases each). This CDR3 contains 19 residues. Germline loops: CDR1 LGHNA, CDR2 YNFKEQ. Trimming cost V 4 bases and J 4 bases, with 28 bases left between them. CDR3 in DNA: TGTGCCAGCAGCCGCAAGGGGGGTAGCGGTGAGTTGGCTGGAGAGACCCAGTACTTC. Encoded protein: CASSRKGGSGELAGETQYF.

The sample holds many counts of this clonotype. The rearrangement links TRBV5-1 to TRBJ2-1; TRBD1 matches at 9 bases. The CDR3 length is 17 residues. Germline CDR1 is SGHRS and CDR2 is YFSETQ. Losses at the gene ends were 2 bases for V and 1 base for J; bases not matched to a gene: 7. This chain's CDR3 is CASSFLGTGSSYNEQFF. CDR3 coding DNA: TGCGCCAGCAGCTTTTTGGGGACAGGGAGTTCCTACAATGAGCAGTTCTTC.

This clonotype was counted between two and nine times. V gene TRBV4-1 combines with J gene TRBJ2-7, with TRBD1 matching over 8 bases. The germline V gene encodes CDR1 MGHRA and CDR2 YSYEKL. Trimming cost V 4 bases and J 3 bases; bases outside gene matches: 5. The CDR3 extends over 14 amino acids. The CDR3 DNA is TGCGCCAGCAGCCGGACAGGGTCCATCTACGAGCAGTACTTC. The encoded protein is CASSRTGSIYEQYF.

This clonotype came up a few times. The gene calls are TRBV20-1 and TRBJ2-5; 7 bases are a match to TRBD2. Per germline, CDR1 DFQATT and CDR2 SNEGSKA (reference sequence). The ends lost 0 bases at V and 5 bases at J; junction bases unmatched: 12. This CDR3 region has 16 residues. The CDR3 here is CSARDGGRATGETQYF. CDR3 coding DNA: TGCAGTGCTAGAGATGGTGGGAGGGCCACGGGGGAGACCCAGTACTTC.

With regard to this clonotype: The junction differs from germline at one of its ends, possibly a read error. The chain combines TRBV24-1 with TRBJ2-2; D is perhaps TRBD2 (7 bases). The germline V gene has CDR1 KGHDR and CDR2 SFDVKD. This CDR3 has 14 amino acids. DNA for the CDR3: TGTGCCACTTCAGGGGAGGGCCGCACCGGGAAGCTGTTTTTT. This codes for CATSGEGRTGKLFF.

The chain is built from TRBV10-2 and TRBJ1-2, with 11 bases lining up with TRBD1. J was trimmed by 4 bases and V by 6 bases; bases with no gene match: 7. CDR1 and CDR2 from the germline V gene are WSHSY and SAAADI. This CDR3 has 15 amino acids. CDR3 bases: TGCGCCAGCAGAAGGACAGGGGGCGCTGGCTATGGCTACACCTTC. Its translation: CASRRTGGAGYGYTF.

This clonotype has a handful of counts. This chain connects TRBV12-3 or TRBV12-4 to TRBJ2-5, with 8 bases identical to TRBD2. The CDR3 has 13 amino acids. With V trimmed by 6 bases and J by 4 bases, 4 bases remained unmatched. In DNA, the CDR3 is TGTGCCAGCAGAGCAGCGGGGGCAGAGACCCAGTACTTC. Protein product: CASRAAGAETQYF.

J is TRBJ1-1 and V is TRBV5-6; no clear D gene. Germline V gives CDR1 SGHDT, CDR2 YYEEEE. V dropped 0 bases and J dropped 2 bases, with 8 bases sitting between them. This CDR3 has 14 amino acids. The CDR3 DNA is TGTGCCAGCAGCTTGGTCCAGATTAACACTGAAGCTTTCTTT. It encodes CASSLVQINTEAFF. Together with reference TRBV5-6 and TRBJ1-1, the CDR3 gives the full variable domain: DAGVTQSPTHLIKTRGQQVTLRCSPKSGHDTVSWYQQALGQGPQFIFQYYEEEERQRGNFPDRFSGHQFPNYSSELNVNALLLGDSALYLCASSLVQINTEAFFGQGTRLTVV.

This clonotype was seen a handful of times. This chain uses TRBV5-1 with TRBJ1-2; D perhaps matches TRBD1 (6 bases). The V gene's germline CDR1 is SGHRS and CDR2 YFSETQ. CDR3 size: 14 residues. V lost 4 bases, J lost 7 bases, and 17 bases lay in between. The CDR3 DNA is TGCGCCAGCAGCCTACCTGGGACACAGGGTGGCTACACCTTC. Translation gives CASSLPGTQGGYTF. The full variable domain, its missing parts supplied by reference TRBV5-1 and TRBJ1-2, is KAGVTQTPRYLIKTRGQQVTLSCSPISGHRSVSWYQQTPGQGLQFLFEYFSETQRNKGNFPGRFSGRQFSNSRSEMNVSTLELGDSALYLCASSLPGTQGGYTFGSGTRLTVV.

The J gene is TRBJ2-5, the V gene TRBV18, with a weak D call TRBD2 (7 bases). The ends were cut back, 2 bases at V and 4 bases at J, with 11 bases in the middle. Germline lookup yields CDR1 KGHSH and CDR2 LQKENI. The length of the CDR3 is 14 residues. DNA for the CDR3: TGTGCCAGCTCACCAGGACTAGGGGGAGAGACCCAGTACTTC. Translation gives CASSPGLGGETQYF.

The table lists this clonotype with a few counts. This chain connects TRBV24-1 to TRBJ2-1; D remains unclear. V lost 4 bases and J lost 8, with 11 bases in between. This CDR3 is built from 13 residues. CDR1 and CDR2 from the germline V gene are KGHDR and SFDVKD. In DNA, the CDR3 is TGTGCCACCAGTGACAATAACTATGATGAGCAGTTCTTC. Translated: CATSDNNYDEQFF.

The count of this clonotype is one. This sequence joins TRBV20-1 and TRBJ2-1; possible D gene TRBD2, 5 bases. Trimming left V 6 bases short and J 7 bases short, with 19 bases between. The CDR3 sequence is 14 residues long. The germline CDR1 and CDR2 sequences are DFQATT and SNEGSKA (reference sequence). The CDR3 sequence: CSALAGGLGNEQFF. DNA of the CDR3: TGCAGTGCCCTAGCAGGTGGGCTGGGGAATGAGCAGTTCTTC.

The CDR3 sequence is CASNRDTSYEQYF. The CDR3 DNA is TGTGCCAGCAACAGGGACACTTCCTACGAGCAGTACTTC. This chain connects TRBV7-9 to TRBJ2-7; possible D gene TRBD1, 6 bases. Germline V gene data show CDR1 as SEHNR and CDR2 as FQNEAQ (reference sequence). Trimming pared 7 bases from V and 1 base from J, leaving 11 bases between. This CDR3 contains 13 residues.

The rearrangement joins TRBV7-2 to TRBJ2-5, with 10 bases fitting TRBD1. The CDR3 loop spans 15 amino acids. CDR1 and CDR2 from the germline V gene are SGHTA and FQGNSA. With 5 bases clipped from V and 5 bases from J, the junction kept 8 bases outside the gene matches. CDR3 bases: TGTGCCAGCAGCCCAGGGACAGGGGCTTTGGAGACCCAGTACTTC. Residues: CASSPGTGALETQYF.